Presented here are 21 T cell receptor beta chains from one specimen sequenced in a study of T cell changes during pregnancy in multiple sclerosis. Data came from immunoSEQ multiplex PCR; TCRdb stores just in-frame clones and leaves some out. This table holds some 70,000 clones, roughly 91% found once. The sample here was CD8+ T cells from peripheral blood mononuclear cells, taken before pregnancy. Receptor source: a female donor with multiple sclerosis, enrolled in a pregnancy study.

The chain recombines TRBV7-9 with TRBJ2-1; TRBD2 matches 8 bases. Per germline, CDR1 SEHNR and CDR2 FQNEAQ (reference sequence). With 2 bases clipped from V and 4 bases from J, the junction kept 7 bases outside the gene matches. The CDR3 is made up of 16 amino acids. The CDR3, as DNA: TGTGCCAGCAGCTTACCAGCGGGGGACCTGTACAATGAGCAGTTCTTC. The encoded protein is CASSLPAGDLYNEQFF.

The J gene is TRBJ2-5, the V gene TRBV4-1; 8 bases are shared with TRBD1. This CDR3 comprises 15 residues. CDR1 and CDR2 from the germline V gene are MGHRA and YSYEKL. With 4 bases clipped from V and 4 bases from J, the junction kept 8 bases outside the gene matches. The CDR3 DNA reads TGCGCCAGCAGCCCCGGACAGGGAGGAGGAGAGACCCAGTACTTC. Translated: CASSPGQGGGETQYF.

There are a few counts of this clone. The V gene is TRBV27, the J gene TRBJ1-2; 7 positions agree with TRBD1. CDR3 length equals 16 residues. V was clipped by 2 bases and J by 3 bases; unmatched bases: 9. CDR1 MNHEY and CDR2 SMNVEV come from the germline V gene (reference sequence). CDR3 nucleotide sequence: TGTGCCAGCAGTTTAACTGGGACAGCCCATTACTATGGCTACACCTTC. Its protein is CASSLTGTAHYYGYTF.

The rearrangement uses TRBV11-3 and TRBJ2-3, with 9 bases aligning to TRBD1. The CDR3 runs to 16 residues. Looked up from germline, CDR1 is SGHNT and CDR2 is YENEEA. Trimming cost V 2 bases and J 3 bases; bases outside gene matches: 6. This CDR3 reads CASSLRLGTGTDTQYF. Written as DNA, the CDR3 is TGTGCCAGCAGCTTAAGGTTGGGGACAGGGACAGATACGCAGTATTTT.

The chain couples TRBV4-1 to TRBJ2-7; D perhaps matches TRBD2 (6 bases). Germline lookup yields CDR1 MGHRA and CDR2 YSYEKL. V shed 0 bases and J shed 0 bases, with 12 bases lying between them. This CDR3 contains 16 residues. The CDR3 DNA follows: TGCGCCAGCAGCCAAGATGCCGGGGGAGTCTCCTACGAGCAGTACTTC. It codes for CASSQDAGGVSYEQYF.

The V and J genes are TRBV9 and TRBJ1-2, with D possibly TRBD1 on 6 matching bases. V was pared by 0 bases and J by 0 bases, with 9 bases between. The germline V gene encodes CDR1 SGDLS and CDR2 YYNGEE. This CDR3 has 15 amino acids. Here the CDR3 reads CASSVEPGANYGYTF. The CDR3 DNA reads TGTGCCAGCAGCGTAGAGCCAGGGGCTAACTATGGCTACACCTTC.

The rearrangement joins TRBV7-8 to TRBJ2-7; D is possibly TRBD2 (7 bases). The CDR3 length is 12 residues. Germline lookup yields CDR1 SGHVS and CDR2 FQNEAQ. The V and J ends lost 8 bases and 2 bases respectively, with 10 bases between them. The CDR3 sequence: CASGGATYEQYF. The CDR3 bases are TGTGCCAGCGGGGGGGCGACCTACGAGCAGTACTTC.

This chain uses TRBV6-5 with TRBJ2-2, with a weak D call TRBD2 (6 bases). This CDR3 comprises 11 residues. The ends were cut back, 8 bases at V and 7 bases at J, with 8 bases in the middle. The germline V gene has CDR1 MNHEY and CDR2 SVGAGI. CDR3 residues: CASRSGGELFF. As DNA, the CDR3 is TGTGCCAGCCGTAGCGGCGGGGAGCTGTTTTTT.

The gene calls are TRBV2 and TRBJ2-5; 8 nucleotides match TRBD1. This CDR3 has 14 residues. V was pared by 6 bases and J by 7 bases, with 10 bases of the junction left unmatched. Germline V lookup: CDR1 SNHLY, CDR2 FYNNEI. CDR3 sequence: CASRGQDERGTQYF. Here the CDR3 DNA reads TGTGCCAGCAGGGGACAGGACGAGAGAGGGACCCAGTACTTC.

This chain links TRBV4-1 with TRBJ1-5; D gene unclear. Germline V gives CDR1 MGHRA, CDR2 YSYEKL. V was pared by 2 bases and J by 3 bases, with 11 bases between. This CDR3 comprises 15 residues. CDR3 region: CASSQNLGFNQPQHF. The CDR3 DNA reads TGCGCCAGCAGCCAAAACCTGGGCTTCAATCAGCCCCAGCATTTT.

The CDR3 DNA reads as TGTGCCAGTAGTATTCTGGGACAGGGCGTTCAAGAGACCCAGTACTTC. Its protein is CASSILGQGVQETQYF. The chain carries TRBV19 and TRBJ2-5, with 9 bases lining up with TRBD1. CDR3 length: 16 residues. The germline V gene has CDR1 LNHDA and CDR2 SQIVND (reference sequence). V was pared by 3 bases and J by 2 bases, with 7 bases of the junction left unmatched. Full variable domain (missing parts from reference TRBV19 and TRBJ2-5): DGGITQSPKYLFRKEGQNVTLSCEQNLNHDAMYWYRQDPGQGLRLIYYSQIVNDFQKGDIAEGYSVSREKKESFPLTVTSAQKNPTAFYLCASSILGQGVQETQYFGPGTRLLVL.

The CDR3 spells CASSQRNRVPGEPQHF. The CDR3 DNA follows: TGCGCCAGCAGCCAACGGAACAGGGTCCCTGGCGAGCCCCAGCATTTT. The chain recombines TRBV4-1 with TRBJ1-5, with a weak D call TRBD1 (6 bases). The CDR3 is 16 residues long. The V and J ends lost 2 bases and 8 bases respectively, with 19 bases between them. Germline V CDR1 and CDR2: MGHRA, YSYEKL.

V is TRBV6-5 and J is TRBJ2-5; 7 bases agree with TRBD1. This CDR3 has 13 residues. V lost 5 bases to trimming and J lost 3 bases; unmatched junction nucleotides: 3. Germline CDR1 reads MNHEY; CDR2 reads SVGAGI. The CDR3 DNA follows: TGTGCCAGCAGTGGTGGGACAGAAGAGACCCAGTACTTC. As protein: CASSGGTEETQYF.

This chain links TRBV7-8 with TRBJ1-4, with D tentatively TRBD1 (6 bases). Germline values: CDR1 SGHVS, CDR2 FQNEAQ. V dropped 6 bases and J dropped 4 bases, with 15 bases sitting between them. This CDR3 is built from 15 residues. CDR3 protein: CASRREQGLNEKLFF. The CDR3 DNA is TGTGCCAGCAGACGGGAACAGGGCCTTAATGAAAAACTGTTTTTT.

This chain uses TRBV9 with TRBJ2-2; D not certain. The length of the CDR3 is 17 residues. V lost 0 bases and J 0 bases, leaving 12 bases between the germline ends. Germline V lookup: CDR1 SGDLS, CDR2 YYNGEE. The CDR3 DNA reads TGTGCCAGCAGCGTAGCTTCAGCTAGACCGAACACCGGGGAGCTGTTTTTT. Translating it yields CASSVASARPNTGELFF.

The rearrangement uses TRBV27 and TRBJ2-3, with 10 bases lining up with TRBD2. V gave up 6 bases and J gave up 5 bases; unmatched junction bases: 8. The CDR3 is 15 residues long. In germline, CDR1 is MNHEY, CDR2 SMNVEV (reference sequence). CDR3 coding DNA: TGTGCCAGCAGCATAAGCGGGGGGGCCAAAGATACGCAGTATTTT. Translation: CASSISGGAKDTQYF.

V and J are TRBV7-8 and TRBJ2-7; TRBD1 matches 10 bases. The V gene's germline CDR1 is SGHVS and CDR2 FQNEAQ. Trimming took 4 bases from V and 7 from J; bases not matched to a gene: 7. CDR3 size: 14 residues. The CDR3 coding sequence is TGTGCCAGCAGCTCGGGACAGGGGATGCGGGAGCAGTACTTC. Translation gives CASSSGQGMREQYF.

The chain couples TRBV5-1 to TRBJ1-1; the D gene is possibly TRBD1 (5 bases). Trimming took off 4 bases at V and 2 bases at J, with 12 bases between the two ends. The CDR3 loop spans 14 amino acids. Germline V gene data show CDR1 as SGHRS and CDR2 as YFSETQ. The CDR3 is CASSTDTHNTEAFF. CDR3 coding DNA: TGCGCCAGCAGCACGGACACACATAACACTGAAGCTTTCTTT.

V and J are TRBV20-1 and TRBJ1-2; D ambiguous. The V and J ends lost 7 bases and 6 bases respectively, with 12 bases between them. CDR3 length equals 11 residues. From germline, CDR1 is DFQATT and CDR2 SNEGSKA (reference sequence). CDR3 DNA: TGCAGTGGCGGGTTCGTGGATGGCTACACCTTC. Translated: CSGGFVDGYTF.

This rearrangement joins TRBV18 to TRBJ2-2; TRBD1 matches 9 bases. The CDR3 contains 19 residues. Trimming cost V 3 bases and J 3 bases; bases outside gene matches: 14. Germline CDR1 is KGHSH and CDR2 is LQKENI. CDR3 amino acids: CASSPSRPGQGSYTGELFF. In DNA, the CDR3 is TGTGCCAGCTCACCTTCACGTCCGGGACAGGGCTCGTACACCGGGGAGCTGTTTTTT. Looking up the rest from reference TRBV18 and TRBJ2-2 gives the full variable domain: NAGVMQNPRHLVRRRGQEARLRCSPMKGHSHVYWYRQLPEEGLKFMVYLQKENIIDESGMPKERFSAEFPKEGPSILRIQQVVRGDSAAYFCASSPSRPGQGSYTGELFFGEGSRLTVL.

DNA of the CDR3: TGTGCCAGCAGTTACTCGGCTAGCGGGGATGAGCAGTTCTTC. Amino acid sequence: CASSYSASGDEQFF. This chain joins TRBV6-5 and TRBJ2-1, with TRBD2 matching over 9 bases. CDR3 size: 14 residues. Germline V gene sequence: CDR1 MNHEY, CDR2 SVGAGI. After removal of 0 bases from V and 8 bases from J, the junction contained 2 bases not matched to a gene.